This TCR beta chain was obtained from a study of T cell clonotyping in hematopoietic cell transplantation. The CDR3 loop spans 9 amino acids. Per the germline V gene, CDR1 is SNHLY and CDR2 is FYNNEI. V lost 5 bases and J 9 bases, leaving 5 bases between the germline ends. Assay used: immunoSEQ multiplex PCR; TCRdb lists only in-frame clones, some missing. The sample includes tens of thousands of clones, almost 97% seen only once; the top ten take roughly 1.8%. Stated time point: recipient sample about 28 days before transplant, after cytoreduction. Blood collection times were about day -28 and days 30, 100, 180 posttransplant.

The chain joins TRBV2 to TRBJ2-7; D uncertain. This sequence originates from a woman aged 50 to 60 with acute myeloid leukemia. Some clones in this sample may be carry-over from other donors' samples. The sequencing used peripheral blood mononuclear cells, collected before stem cell transplant. This CDR3 is CASSHGQYF. CDR3 DNA sequence: TGTGCCAGCAGTCACGGGCAGTACTTC.